Below, 32 T cell receptor beta chains from the same sample are listed, as sequenced in a study of blood T cell repertoires in COVID-19. TCRdb keeps only in-frame clones here, not all; method: immunoSEQ multiplex PCR. The data show 50,000 to 65,000 clones, with 55% to 75% seen just once and about 5% held by the top ten. Specimen: peripheral blood. The receptors here all came from a woman between 70 and 85 years old with COVID-19, enrolled during active disease.

This clone has a count of ten or more. This chain's CDR3 is CASSPNRDGSGNTIYF. As DNA, the CDR3 is TGCGCCAGCAGTCCTAACAGGGATGGCTCGGGAAACACCATATATTTT. V and J are TRBV10-1 and TRBJ1-3; tentative D call: TRBD1 (6 bases). V was pared by 5 bases and J by 4 bases, with 18 bases between. The CDR3 covers 16 residues. Germline V gene sequence: CDR1 WNHNN, CDR2 SYGVQD (reference sequence).

This clone was detected only once. The chain combines TRBV7-2 with TRBJ1-4, with D possibly being TRBD1 (6 bases). V was shortened by 4 bases and J by 8 bases, with 23 bases between the two germline ends. CDR3 length equals 17 residues. Germline lookup yields CDR1 SGHTA and CDR2 FQGNSA. The DNA for the CDR3 is TGTGCCAGCAGCTACCGCCGGGGCAGGGGCGGGGGCGAAAAACTGTTTTTT. It is translated as CASSYRRGRGGGEKLFF. Together with reference TRBV7-2 and TRBJ1-4, the CDR3 gives the full variable domain: GAGVSQSPSNKVTEKGKDVELRCDPISGHTALYWYRQSLGQGLEFLIYFQGNSAPDKSGLPSDRFSAERTGGSVSTLTIQRTQQEDSAVYLCASSYRRGRGGGEKLFFGSGTQLSVL.

This clone was detected only a few times. The rearrangement links TRBV7-3 to TRBJ2-3, with 7 bases aligning to TRBD2. V trimming: 5 bases; J trimming: 7 bases; junction bases outside the gene matches: 18. Looked up from germline, CDR1 is SGHTA and CDR2 is FQGTGA. CDR3 length equals 17 residues. This CDR3 is CASSPLLASGPRNTQYF. The DNA for the CDR3 is TGTGCCAGCAGCCCACTTTTGGCTAGCGGACCCCGAAATACGCAGTATTTT. The whole variable domain, remainder taken from reference TRBV7-3 and TRBJ2-3, is GAGVSQTPSNKVTEKGKYVELRCDPISGHTALYWYRQSLGQGPEFLIYFQGTGAADDSGLPNDRFFAVRPEGSVSTLKIQRTERGDSAVYLCASSPLLASGPRNTQYFGPGTRLTVL.

This chain joins TRBV6-5 and TRBJ2-4; D call uncertain. This CDR3 is 13 amino acids long. Trimming pared 10 bases from V and 3 bases from J, leaving 13 bases between. CDR1 is MNHEY, CDR2 SVGAGI, per germline. The CDR3 sequence: CATLLSGKNIQYF. The CDR3 DNA follows: TGTGCCACCCTCTTGAGTGGCAAAAACATTCAGTACTTC.

V and J are TRBV5-8 and TRBJ2-7; no firm D call. Germline-derived CDR1 and CDR2 are SGHTS and YDEGEE. The CDR3 is 15 residues long. Trimming removed 1 base from V and 5 bases from J, with 16 bases in between. In DNA form, the CDR3 reads TGTGCCAGCAGCTTGCTTATGGGCGCCTTTGACGAGCAGTACGTC. Translation gives CASSLLMGAFDEQYV.

The chain has TRBV21-1 and TRBJ2-7; the table's D call, TRBD1, has no DNA check behind it. TRBV21-1 corresponds to a pseudogene. The CDR3 has 12 residues. In DNA form, the CDR3 reads TGTGCCACCGGACAGGGAACCTACGAGCAGTACGTC. Translated: CATGQGTYEQYV.

The rearrangement joins TRBV5-1 to TRBJ2-1; 10 bases fit TRBD2. The CDR3 loop spans 14 amino acids. V lost 5 bases and J lost 7; bases outside the gene matches: 6. Germline values: CDR1 SGHRS, CDR2 YFSETQ. CDR3 bases: TGCGCCAGCAGTCTAGCGGGAGTGACAAATGAGCAGTTCTTC. Amino acid sequence: CASSLAGVTNEQFF.

DNA for the CDR3: TGTGCCAGCAGCTTCGGGACTAGCGGGAGGGCCCGTGAGACCCAGTACTTC. This translates into CASSFGTSGRARETQYF. J is TRBJ2-5 and V is TRBV13; 16 nucleotides align to TRBD2. Unmatched junction bases numbered 6, after V lost 3 bases and J lost 5 bases. CDR3 size: 17 residues. CDR1 is PRHDT and CDR2 is FYEKMQ in the germline V gene (reference sequence).

The chain combines TRBV5-5 with TRBJ2-2, with 14 bases aligning to TRBD2. CDR1 and CDR2 (germline): SGHKS, YYEKEE (reference sequence). This CDR3 has 16 residues. V lost 4 bases, J lost 3 bases, and 2 bases stayed unmatched. The CDR3 here is CASSLGLAGDTGELFF. In DNA form, the CDR3 reads TGTGCCAGCAGCCTGGGACTAGCGGGGGACACCGGGGAGCTGTTTTTT.

The chain joins TRBV21-1 to TRBJ1-4. TRBV21-1 is given as a pseudogene. This CDR3 has 15 residues. CDR3: CASSSLGATNEKLFF. The CDR3 DNA follows: TGTGCCAGCAGCTCCCTAGGCGCAACTAATGAAAAACTGTTTTTT.

The chain couples TRBV9 to TRBJ2-2; D unresolved. The V end lost 3 bases, the J end lost 7 bases, and 10 bases lay between the germline ends. In germline, CDR1 is SGDLS, CDR2 YYNGEE. CDR3 length: 13 amino acids. CDR3 sequence: CASSASRGGELFF. Written as DNA, the CDR3 is TGTGCCAGCAGCGCCTCAAGAGGCGGGGAGCTGTTTTTT. Based on the CDR3 plus reference TRBV9 and TRBJ2-2, the full variable domain is DSGVTQTPKHLITATGQRVTLRCSPRSGDLSVYWYQQSLDQGLQFLIQYYNGEERAKGNILERFSAQQFPDLHSELNLSSLELGDSALYFCASSASRGGELFFGEGSRLTVL.

The chain links TRBV18 to TRBJ2-3, with D possibly being TRBD2 (6 bases). With 4 bases removed from V and 4 bases from J, the gap between germline ends came to 9 bases. This CDR3 spans 13 amino acids. CDR1 and CDR2 (germline): KGHSH, LQKENI. Here the CDR3 reads CASSLPGADTQYF. The DNA of the CDR3 is TGTGCCAGCTCACTCCCGGGGGCAGATACGCAGTATTTT.

V usage is TRBV2 and J usage is TRBJ1-6; 8 bases are a match to TRBD1. In germline, CDR1 is SNHLY, CDR2 FYNNEI. The CDR3 is 15 residues long. The V gene end was trimmed by 3 bases and the J gene end by 10 bases; junction bases not matched to a gene: 8. For the CDR3, the DNA is TGTGCCAGCAGTGATGGGCAGGGGGCGAGGTCACCCCTCCACTTT. Protein product: CASSDGQGARSPLHF.

V is TRBV27 and J is TRBJ2-1, with 7 bases that match TRBD1. This CDR3 is 16 amino acids long. The ends lost 2 bases at V and 3 bases at J; junction bases unmatched: 7. Germline CDR1 MNHEY, CDR2 SMNVEV (reference sequence). The CDR3 DNA is TGTGCCAGCAGTTTACGGGCAGACAGGGTCTACAATGAGCAGTTCTTC. It is translated as CASSLRADRVYNEQFF.

The V and J genes are TRBV5-6 and TRBJ1-1, with D unclear. The V gene's germline CDR1 is SGHDT and CDR2 YYEEEE. V was pared by 1 base and J by 0 bases, with 7 bases between. The CDR3 length is 14 residues. The CDR3 nucleotides read TGTGCCAGCAGCTTGATAAACTTGAACACTGAAGCTTTCTTT. It specifies CASSLINLNTEAFF.

A few counts support this clone. The chain links TRBV7-9 to TRBJ1-2, with D possibly TRBD1 on 6 matching bases. Germline-derived CDR1 and CDR2 are SEHNR and FQNEAQ (reference sequence). The V and J ends lost 5 bases and 7 bases respectively, with 20 bases between them. This CDR3 spans 15 amino acids. CDR3 loop: CASSPRLGHLGGYTF. CDR3 nucleotides: TGTGCCAGCAGCCCCCGCCTGGGACACCTAGGTGGCTACACCTTC.

This clone was detected only a few times. This chain joins TRBV18 and TRBJ2-1, with D perhaps matching TRBD2 (5 bases). V lost 4 bases and J 9 bases, leaving 22 bases between the germline ends. Germline V gene sequence: CDR1 KGHSH, CDR2 LQKENI. The CDR3 is made up of 16 amino acids. This CDR3 reads CASSLRGPRAPSEQFF. Written as DNA, the CDR3 is TGTGCCAGCTCACTCAGAGGGCCCCGGGCCCCCAGTGAGCAGTTCTTC.

J is TRBJ1-1 and V is TRBV5-1, with D perhaps TRBD1 (5 bases). Trimming shortened V by 2 bases and J by 1 base, and 6 bases separated the two germline ends. There are 13 residues in the CDR3. Per germline, CDR1 SGHRS and CDR2 YFSETQ. The CDR3 reads CASSLGENTEAFF. CDR3 bases: TGCGCCAGCAGCTTAGGGGAGAACACTGAAGCTTTCTTT.

This chain links TRBV18 with TRBJ1-5, with D tentatively TRBD1 (6 bases). The V and J ends lost 6 bases and 3 bases respectively, with 9 bases between them. CDR3 length: 13 residues. Germline CDR1 KGHSH, CDR2 LQKENI. This CDR3 is CASSSGVNQPQHF. As DNA, the CDR3 is TGTGCCAGCTCGTCAGGGGTCAATCAGCCCCAGCATTTT.

The rearrangement joins TRBV6-1 to TRBJ1-1; D not resolved. The CDR3 extends over 16 amino acids. The V gene lost 3 bases and the J gene lost 1 base, with 15 bases spanning the gap. Germline values: CDR1 MNHNS, CDR2 SASEGT. CDR3 sequence (DNA): TGTGCCAGCAGTGATTCGGCGGACGCGGGGAACACTGAAGCTTTCTTT. The encoded protein is CASSDSADAGNTEAFF.

This clone has a single count. At one boundary the junction diverges from the germline segment, which might be a read error. The chain links TRBV7-7 to TRBJ2-2, with a tentative D call TRBD2 (5 bases). Germline values: CDR1 SSHAT, CDR2 FNYEAQ (reference sequence). This CDR3 spans 15 amino acids. The CDR3: CASSLVARGSGELFF. The CDR3 DNA reads as TGTGCTAGCAGCTTAGTAGCGCGCGGGTCCGGGGAGCTGTTTTTT.

The chain recombines TRBV19 with TRBJ2-1; 10 bases are shared with TRBD1. The CDR3 consists of 16 residues. The junction had 12 bases not matched to a gene; V was cut back by 4 bases and J by 9 bases. CDR1 is LNHDA, CDR2 SQIVND, per germline (reference sequence). The chain's CDR3 is CASSSPGTGDFGEQFF. The CDR3 DNA reads as TGTGCCAGTAGTAGTCCCGGGACAGGGGATTTCGGTGAGCAGTTCTTC.

This clone was counted between two and nine times. The chain carries TRBV6-1 and TRBJ1-5, with a tentative D call TRBD1 (5 bases). Germline CDR1 is MNHNS and CDR2 is SASEGT. This CDR3 has 15 amino acids. Trimming took 2 bases from V and 3 from J, leaving 11 bases between them. CDR3 residues: CASSERRANNQPQHF. In DNA, the CDR3 is TGTGCCAGCAGTGAACGCAGGGCGAACAATCAGCCCCAGCATTTT.

V usage is TRBV7-8 and J usage is TRBJ2-1, with 13 bases matching TRBD2. Germline-derived CDR1 and CDR2 are SGHVS and FQNEAQ. This CDR3 contains 14 residues. The trim removed 3 bases at V and 8 bases at J, leaving 1 base unmatched. In nucleotides, the CDR3 is TGTGCCAGCAGCTTTACTAGCGGGGGGGATGAGCAGTTCTTC. This encodes CASSFTSGGDEQFF.

The V and J genes are TRBV6-5 and TRBJ1-2; 10 nucleotides align to TRBD1. V shed 2 bases, J shed 8 bases, and the junction held 8 bases outside the gene matches. Germline CDR1 MNHEY, CDR2 SVGAGI. The CDR3 covers 15 residues. CDR3 in amino acids: CASSYRRQGASGYTF. The DNA of the CDR3 is TGTGCCAGCAGTTACCGCCGACAGGGGGCATCAGGCTACACCTTC.

This clone was observed at least ten times. The V and J genes are TRBV9 and TRBJ2-1; the match to TRBD2 covers 7 bases. Germline V CDR1 and CDR2: SGDLS, YYNGEE. Unmatched junction bases numbered 3, after V lost 3 bases and J lost 0 bases. The CDR3 runs to 15 residues. In DNA, the CDR3 is TGTGCCAGCAGCGCTAGCGGAGTCTCCTACAATGAGCAGTTCTTC. It codes for CASSASGVSYNEQFF.

This clone was recorded only once. The chain employs TRBV7-9 and TRBJ1-1; 8 positions agree with TRBD1. Losses at the gene ends were 5 bases for V and 1 base for J; bases not matched to a gene: 3. Germline V CDR1 and CDR2: SEHNR, FQNEAQ (reference sequence). The CDR3 is made up of 14 amino acids. This chain's CDR3 is CASSQGQENTEAFF. CDR3 DNA: TGTGCCAGCAGCCAGGGACAGGAGAACACTGAAGCTTTCTTT.

The rearrangement links TRBV7-9 to TRBJ2-5; a weak D match, TRBD1 (8 bases). This CDR3 is 16 amino acids long. Trimming pared 5 bases from V and 5 bases from J, leaving 21 bases between. The germline CDR1 and CDR2 sequences are SEHNR and FQNEAQ (reference sequence). The CDR3 coding sequence is TGTGCCAGCAGCCCCCTTGGACAGGGAGGGCGGGAGACCCAGTACTTC. Translating gives CASSPLGQGGRETQYF. The full variable domain, completed using reference TRBV7-9 and TRBJ2-5, is DTGVSQNPRHKITKRGQNVTFRCDPISEHNRLYWYRQTLGQGPEFLTYFQNEAQLEKSRLLSDRFSAERPKGSFSTLEIQRTEQGDSAMYLCASSPLGQGGRETQYFGPGTRLLVL.

The DNA of the CDR3 is TGTGCCAGCAGCAGGGGGACAGAGAACACTGAAGCTTTCTTT. Protein: CASSRGTENTEAFF. The chain joins TRBV21-1 to TRBJ1-1; the D call of TRBD1 is as the table states it, not checked on the DNA. TRBV21-1 is tagged as a pseudogene. There are 14 residues in the CDR3.

V usage is TRBV10-3 and J usage is TRBJ1-1; possible D gene TRBD1, 6 bases. Germline V gene lookup returns CDR1 ENHRY and CDR2 SYGVKD. V shed 10 bases and J shed 4 bases, with 13 bases lying between them. The CDR3 spans 12 residues. The CDR3 sequence is CATQTGLTEAFF. The CDR3 DNA sequence: TGTGCCACCCAAACAGGGCTCACTGAAGCTTTCTTT.

Written as DNA, the CDR3 is TGTGCCACCAGCAGAGGACAGGCGACTATGGGCTACACCTTC. Protein sequence: CATSRGQATMGYTF. This rearrangement joins TRBV15 to TRBJ1-2, with D possibly being TRBD1 (6 bases). The CDR3 runs 14 residues. CDR1 is LNHNV, CDR2 YYDKDF, per germline (reference sequence). V lost 1 base and J 8 bases, leaving 14 bases between the germline ends.

The chain uses TRBV21-1 and TRBJ1-6; the D call of TRBD1 is as the table states it, not checked on the DNA. TRBV21-1 is a pseudogene. The CDR3 is made up of 16 amino acids. CDR3 loop: CASRNRQGSYNSPLHF. The DNA for the CDR3 is TGTGCCAGCAGGAATAGACAGGGATCCTATAATTCACCCCTCCACTTT.